The rows below give T cell receptor beta chains drawn from one sample of a study of T cells in localized non-small cell lung cancer. The repertoire was sequenced with immunoSEQ multiplex PCR; TCRdb's copy has only in-frame clones and lacks some. The repertoire holds fewer than 30,000 clones, with roughly four fifths as singletons. Sample: peripheral blood mononuclear cells, taken before any cancer treatment. The receptors come from a man aged 35-69 years with stage III lung adenocarcinoma. Each CDR3 is given with its conserved first and last residue. The D gene is left open where the match is weak. Expanded clones get a size class; other rows say once, few or many, or leave the size out.

>TRBV4-2|NA|TRBJ1-4|NA
TGTGCCAGCAGCCAACCGGACGGCCGGACCGAAAAACTGTTTTTT
CASSQPDGRTEKLFF
>TRBV5-1|NA|TRBJ2-2|TRBD1
TGCGCCAGCAGCTTTACCCAGGGGGCCGGGGAGCTGTTTTTT
CASSFTQGAGELFF
>TRBV28|NA|TRBJ2-6|TRBD2
TGTGCCAGCAGCCGGAGAGCGGGAGGGCCGGTTGGGGCCAACGTCCTGACTTTC
CASSRRAGGPVGANVLTF
>TRBV11-2|once|TRBJ2-2|NA
TGTGCCAGCAGCTCACCCGGGACGTTGGCTGGGGAGCTGTTTTTT
CASSSPGTLAGELFF
>TRBV6-1|NA|TRBJ2-2|NA
TGTGCCAGCAGTTACCCCCGGGAGCTGTTTTTT
CASSYPRELFF
>TRBV11-1|NA|TRBJ2-5|NA
TGTGCCAGCAGCTTCGGCGTCGGGGAGACCCAGTACTTC
CASSFGVGETQYF
>TRBV13|NA|TRBJ1-6|NA
TGTGCCAGCAGCCTCCCGACCCGAAATTCACCCCTCCACTTT
CASSLPTRNSPLHF
>TRBV6-5|NA|TRBJ1-1|NA
TGTGCCAGCACAGGGGAGAGGTACACTGAAGCTTTCTTT
CASTGERYTEAFF
>TRBV9|NA|TRBJ1-3|NA
TGTGCCAGCAGCGTAGCATCAGGGTCCGGAAACACCATATATTTT
CASSVASGSGNTIYF
>TRBV28|NA|TRBJ2-1|NA
TGTGCCAGCAGATCAGGGCAGAAGTACAATGAGCAGTTCTTC
CASRSGQKYNEQFF
>TRBV5-1|NA|TRBJ1-1|NA
TGTGCCAGCAGCTTAGGTGCGTCCGGTACCACTGAAGCTTTCTTT
CASSLGASGTTEAFF
>TRBV27|NA|TRBJ1-1|NA
TGTGCCAGCATAGGTCGCGGGGCTGAAGCTTTCTTT
CASIGRGAEAFF
>TRBV4-1|NA|TRBJ2-7|NA
TGCGCCAGCAGCAGCCGGGAGACCTACGAGCAGTACTTC
CASSSRETYEQYF
>TRBV23-1|few|TRBJ1-5|NA
TGCGCCAGCAGTCAATGGAATCAGCCCCAGCATTTT
CASSQWNQPQHF
>TRBV6-1|NA|TRBJ1-2|NA
TGTGCCAGCAGTGAAATCTCATTATTTAACTATGGCTACACCTTC
CASSEISLFNYGYTF
>TRBV10-3|NA|TRBJ2-5|TRBD1
TGTGCCATCAGTGCAAACAGGGGGGAAGAGACCCAGTACTTC
CAISANRGEETQYF
>TRBV30|NA|TRBJ1-5|TRBD1
TGTGCCTGGAGTGTACGGGACAGGGCTAATCAGCCCCAGCATTTT
CAWSVRDRANQPQHF
>TRBV10-3|NA|TRBJ2-1|TRBD2
TGTGCCATCAGTCCCCGGGGGGAAGGATACAATGAGCAGTTCTTC
CAISPRGEGYNEQFF
>TRBV30|NA|TRBJ1-4|NA
TGTGCCTGGAGTGGATCGGGACCTCGGGGAGAAAAACTGTTTTTT
CAWSGSGPRGEKLFF
>TRBV7-2|NA|TRBJ1-4|NA
TGTGCCAGCAGCTTAGGTCCCTTTGAAAAACTGTTTTTT
CASSLGPFEKLFF